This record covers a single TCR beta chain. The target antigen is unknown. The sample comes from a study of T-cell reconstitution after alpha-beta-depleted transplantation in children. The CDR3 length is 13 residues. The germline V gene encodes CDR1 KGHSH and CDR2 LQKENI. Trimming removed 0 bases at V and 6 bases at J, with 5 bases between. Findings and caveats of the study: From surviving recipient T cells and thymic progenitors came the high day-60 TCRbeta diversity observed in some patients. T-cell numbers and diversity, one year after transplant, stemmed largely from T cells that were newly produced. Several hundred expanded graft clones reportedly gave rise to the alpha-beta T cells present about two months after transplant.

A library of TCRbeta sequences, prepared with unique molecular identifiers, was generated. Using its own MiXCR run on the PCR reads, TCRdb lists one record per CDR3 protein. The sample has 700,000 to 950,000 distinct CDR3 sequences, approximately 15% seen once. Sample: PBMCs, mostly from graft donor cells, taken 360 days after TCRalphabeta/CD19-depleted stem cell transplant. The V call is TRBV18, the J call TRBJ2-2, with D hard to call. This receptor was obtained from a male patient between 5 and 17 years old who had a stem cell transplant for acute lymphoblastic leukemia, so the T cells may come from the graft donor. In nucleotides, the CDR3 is TGTGCCAGCTCACCACCTTCGGCCGGGGAGCTGTTTTTT. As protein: CASSPPSAGELFF.